The clone carrying this T cell receptor (beta chain) came up a few times. The CDR3 spans 15 residues. Trimming left V 1 base short and J 2 bases short, with 6 bases between. Looked up from germline, CDR1 is SEHNR and CDR2 is FQNEAQ (reference sequence). These data come from a study of naive and memory T cell subsets. Treatment in this sample: skin biopsy from PPD injection site in Mantoux-positive individual. Reverse transcription used DNase-treated unsorted total RNA, aiming for about 1 to 1000 ng. Biopsied sites were PPD injections in people with a positive Mantoux test. Alpha and beta constant region primers primed reverse transcription for blood and skin samples. TCRdb processed the UMI-ligation and nested PCR reads anew with MiXCR; each CDR3 protein has one entry. Altogether over 15,000 distinct CDR3 sequences are present, nearly 9.5% being singletons, with the ten largest covering 6.8%.

This specimen consisted of skin, obtained from a tuberculin skin test site. The V call is TRBV7-9, the J call TRBJ2-6, with a possible D match to TRBD1 (6 bases). The sequence came from an adult in good health. The CDR3 sequence is CASSLDRAGANVLTF. The CDR3 coding sequence is TGTGCCAGCAGCTTAGACAGGGCTGGGGCCAACGTCCTGACTTTC.